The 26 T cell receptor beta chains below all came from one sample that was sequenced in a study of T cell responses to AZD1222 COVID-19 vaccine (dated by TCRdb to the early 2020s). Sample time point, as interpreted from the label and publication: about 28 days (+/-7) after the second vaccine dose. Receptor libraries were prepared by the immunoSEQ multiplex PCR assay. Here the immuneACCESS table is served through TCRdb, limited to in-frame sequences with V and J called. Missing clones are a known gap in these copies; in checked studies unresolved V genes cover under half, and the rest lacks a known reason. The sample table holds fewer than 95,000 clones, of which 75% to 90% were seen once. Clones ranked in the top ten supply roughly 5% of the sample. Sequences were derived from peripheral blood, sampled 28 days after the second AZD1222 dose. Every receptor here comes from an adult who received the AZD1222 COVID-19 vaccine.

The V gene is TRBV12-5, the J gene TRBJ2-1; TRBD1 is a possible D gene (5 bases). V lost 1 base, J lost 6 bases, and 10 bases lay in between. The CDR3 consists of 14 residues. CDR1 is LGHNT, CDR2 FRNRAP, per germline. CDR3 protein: CASGLEYRPNEQFF. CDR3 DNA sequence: TGTGCTAGTGGTTTGGAATACAGGCCCAATGAGCAGTTCTTC.

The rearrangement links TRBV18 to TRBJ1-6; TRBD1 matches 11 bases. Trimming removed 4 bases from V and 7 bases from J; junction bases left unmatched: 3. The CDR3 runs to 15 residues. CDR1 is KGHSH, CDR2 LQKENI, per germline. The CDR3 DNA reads TGTGCCAGCTCACGAGGGACAGGGGGAAATTCACCCCTCCACTTT. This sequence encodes CASSRGTGGNSPLHF. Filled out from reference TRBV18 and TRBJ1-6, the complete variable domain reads NAGVMQNPRHLVRRRGQEARLRCSPMKGHSHVYWYRQLPEEGLKFMVYLQKENIIDESGMPKERFSAEFPKEGPSILRIQQVVRGDSAAYFCASSRGTGGNSPLHFGNGTRLTVT.

The CDR3 DNA reads as TGTGCCAGCAGCCTCCCGGGGGGCAGTTATGGCTACACCTTC. Translation: CASSLPGGSYGYTF. The chain recombines TRBV7-9 with TRBJ1-2, with a weak D call TRBD1 (6 bases). Deletions cut 5 bases from V and 5 bases from J, with 15 bases between. The CDR3 loop spans 14 amino acids. Germline CDR1 reads SEHNR; CDR2 reads FQNEAQ (reference sequence).

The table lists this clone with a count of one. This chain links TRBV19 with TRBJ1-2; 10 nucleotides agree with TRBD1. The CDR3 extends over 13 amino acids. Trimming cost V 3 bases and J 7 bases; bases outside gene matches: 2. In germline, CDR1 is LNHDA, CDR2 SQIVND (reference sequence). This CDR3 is CASSIGTGAGYTF. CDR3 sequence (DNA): TGTGCCAGTAGTATTGGGACAGGGGCTGGCTACACCTTC.

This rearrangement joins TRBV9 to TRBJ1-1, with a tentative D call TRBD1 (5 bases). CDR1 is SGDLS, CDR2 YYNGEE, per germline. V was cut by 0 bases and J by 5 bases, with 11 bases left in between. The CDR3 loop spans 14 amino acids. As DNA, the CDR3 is TGTGCCAGCAGCGTAGGGGACCATCCTACTGAAGCTTTCTTT. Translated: CASSVGDHPTEAFF.

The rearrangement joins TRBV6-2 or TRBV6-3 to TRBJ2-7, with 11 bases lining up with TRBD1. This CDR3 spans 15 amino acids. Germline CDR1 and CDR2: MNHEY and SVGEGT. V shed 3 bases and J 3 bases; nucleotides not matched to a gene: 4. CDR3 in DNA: TGTGCCAGCAGTTATGGCGGGACAGGGGGCTACGAGCAGTACTTC. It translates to CASSYGGTGGYEQYF.

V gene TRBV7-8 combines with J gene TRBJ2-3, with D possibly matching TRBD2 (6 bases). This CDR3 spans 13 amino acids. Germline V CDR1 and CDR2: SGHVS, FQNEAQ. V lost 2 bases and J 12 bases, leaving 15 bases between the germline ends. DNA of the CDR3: TGTGCCAGCAGCTTAAGGTTGGCGGGGAACCAGTATTTT. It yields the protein CASSLRLAGNQYF.

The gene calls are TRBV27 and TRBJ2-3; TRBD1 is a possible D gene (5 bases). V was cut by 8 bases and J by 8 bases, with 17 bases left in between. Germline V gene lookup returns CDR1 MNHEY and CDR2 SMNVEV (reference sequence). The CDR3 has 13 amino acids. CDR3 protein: CASRLPGLGTQYF. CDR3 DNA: TGTGCCAGCCGACTCCCAGGGCTGGGTACGCAGTATTTT.

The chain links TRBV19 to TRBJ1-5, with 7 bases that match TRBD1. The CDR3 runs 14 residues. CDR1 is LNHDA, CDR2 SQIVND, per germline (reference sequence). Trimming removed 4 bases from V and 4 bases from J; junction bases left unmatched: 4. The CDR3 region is CASSKRQGNQPQHF. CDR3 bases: TGTGCCAGTAGTAAGAGACAGGGTAATCAGCCCCAGCATTTT.

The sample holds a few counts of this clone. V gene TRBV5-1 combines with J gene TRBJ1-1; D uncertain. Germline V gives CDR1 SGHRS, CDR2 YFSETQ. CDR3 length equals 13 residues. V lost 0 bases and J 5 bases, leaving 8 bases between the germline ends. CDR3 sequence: CASSLVTETEAFF. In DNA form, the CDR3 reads TGCGCCAGCAGCTTGGTAACGGAGACTGAAGCTTTCTTT.

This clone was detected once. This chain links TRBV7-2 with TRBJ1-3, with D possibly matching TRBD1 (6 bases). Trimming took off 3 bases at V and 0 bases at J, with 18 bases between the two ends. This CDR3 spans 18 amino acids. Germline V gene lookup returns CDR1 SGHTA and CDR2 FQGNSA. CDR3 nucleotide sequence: TGTGCCAGCAGCTTCATTTCGGGAAGACAGGCCTCTGGAAACACCATATATTTT. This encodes CASSFISGRQASGNTIYF. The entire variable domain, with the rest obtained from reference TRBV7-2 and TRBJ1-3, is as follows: GAGVSQSPSNKVTEKGKDVELRCDPISGHTALYWYRQSLGQGLEFLIYFQGNSAPDKSGLPSDRFSAERTGGSVSTLTIQRTQQEDSAVYLCASSFISGRQASGNTIYFGEGSWLTVV.

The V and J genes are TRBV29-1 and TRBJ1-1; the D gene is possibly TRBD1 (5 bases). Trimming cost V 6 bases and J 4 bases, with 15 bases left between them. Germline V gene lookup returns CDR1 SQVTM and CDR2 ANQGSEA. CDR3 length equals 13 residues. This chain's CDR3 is CSVDQGGGTEAFF. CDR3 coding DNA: TGCAGCGTGGATCAGGGTGGGGGCACTGAAGCTTTCTTT.

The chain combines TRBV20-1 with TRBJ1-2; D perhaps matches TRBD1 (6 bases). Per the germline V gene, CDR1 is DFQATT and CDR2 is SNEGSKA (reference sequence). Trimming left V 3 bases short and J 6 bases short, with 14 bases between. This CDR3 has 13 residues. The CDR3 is CSASFRTVDGYTF. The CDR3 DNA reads TGCAGTGCTAGTTTCCGGACAGTGGATGGCTACACCTTC.

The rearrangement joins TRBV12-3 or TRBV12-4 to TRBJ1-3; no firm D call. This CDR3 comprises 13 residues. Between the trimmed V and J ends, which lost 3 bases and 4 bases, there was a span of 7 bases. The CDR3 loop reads CASSLSGGNTIYF. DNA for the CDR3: TGTGCCAGCAGTTTGTCAGGCGGAAACACCATATATTTT.

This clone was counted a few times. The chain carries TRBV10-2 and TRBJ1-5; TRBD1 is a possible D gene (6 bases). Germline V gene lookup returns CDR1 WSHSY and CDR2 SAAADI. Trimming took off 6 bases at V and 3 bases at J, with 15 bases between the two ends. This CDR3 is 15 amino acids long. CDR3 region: CASRKKQGDNQPQHF. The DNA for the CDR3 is TGCGCCAGCAGAAAAAAACAGGGTGACAATCAGCCCCAGCATTTT.

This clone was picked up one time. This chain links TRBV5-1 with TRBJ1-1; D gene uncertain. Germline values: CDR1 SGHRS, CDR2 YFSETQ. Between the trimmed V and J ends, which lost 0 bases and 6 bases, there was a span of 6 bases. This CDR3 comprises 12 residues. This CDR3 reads CASSLGRAEAFF. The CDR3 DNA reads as TGCGCCAGCAGCTTGGGAAGGGCTGAAGCTTTCTTT. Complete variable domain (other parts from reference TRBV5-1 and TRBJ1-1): KAGVTQTPRYLIKTRGQQVTLSCSPISGHRSVSWYQQTPGQGLQFLFEYFSETQRNKGNFPGRFSGRQFSNSRSEMNVSTLELGDSALYLCASSLGRAEAFFGQGTRLTVV.

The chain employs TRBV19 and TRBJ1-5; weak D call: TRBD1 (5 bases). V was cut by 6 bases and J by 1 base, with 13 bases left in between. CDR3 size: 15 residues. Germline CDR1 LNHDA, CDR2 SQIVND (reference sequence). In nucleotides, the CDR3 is TGTGCCAGTAGCCCGGGGGAGAGGAGCAATCAGCCCCAGCATTTT. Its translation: CASSPGERSNQPQHF.

CDR3 sequence (DNA): TGTGCCAGCAGCTTCATTGAGGCCTCCTACAATGAGCAGTTCTTC. This codes for CASSFIEASYNEQFF. V usage is TRBV7-2 and J usage is TRBJ2-1; unclear D gene. Germline V CDR1 and CDR2: SGHTA, FQGNSA. The CDR3 consists of 15 residues. The V gene lost 3 bases and the J gene lost 0 bases, with 9 bases spanning the gap.

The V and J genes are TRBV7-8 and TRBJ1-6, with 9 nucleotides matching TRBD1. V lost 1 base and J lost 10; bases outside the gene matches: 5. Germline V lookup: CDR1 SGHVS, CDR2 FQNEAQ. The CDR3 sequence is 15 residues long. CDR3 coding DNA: TGTGCCAGCAGCTTAGGGGGACAGGGTTGGTCACCCCTCCACTTT. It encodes CASSLGGQGWSPLHF. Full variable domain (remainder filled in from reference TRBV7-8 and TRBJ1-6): GAGVSQSPRYKVAKRGQDVALRCDPISGHVSLFWYQQALGQGPEFLTYFQNEAQLDKSGLPSDRFFAERPEGSVSTLKIQRTQQEDSAVYLCASSLGGQGWSPLHFGNGTRLTVT.

CDR3 in amino acids: CASSFGTGNTGELFF. CDR3 DNA: TGCGCCAGCAGCTTCGGGACAGGGAACACCGGGGAGCTGTTTTTT. This chain uses TRBV10-1 with TRBJ2-2; 8 nucleotides agree with TRBD1. This CDR3 is 15 amino acids long. With 6 bases clipped from V and 1 base from J, the junction kept 4 bases outside the gene matches. Per the germline V gene, CDR1 is WNHNN and CDR2 is SYGVQD (reference sequence).

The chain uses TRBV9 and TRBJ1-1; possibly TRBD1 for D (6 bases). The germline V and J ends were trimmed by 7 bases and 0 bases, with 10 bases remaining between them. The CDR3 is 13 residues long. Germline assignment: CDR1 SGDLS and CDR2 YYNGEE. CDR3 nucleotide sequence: TGTGCCAGCGCGAGGGGGTTGAACACTGAAGCTTTCTTT. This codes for CASARGLNTEAFF.

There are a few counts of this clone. The CDR3 region is CASSWDRAVNEAFF. In DNA form, the CDR3 reads TGTGCCAGCAGCTGGGACAGGGCTGTCAATGAAGCTTTCTTT. The rearrangement links TRBV5-6 to TRBJ1-1; 9 bases are a match to TRBD1. The germline CDR1 and CDR2 sequences are SGHDT and YYEEEE. J gave up 7 bases and V 3 bases, and 7 bases lay outside the gene matches. The CDR3 spans 14 residues.

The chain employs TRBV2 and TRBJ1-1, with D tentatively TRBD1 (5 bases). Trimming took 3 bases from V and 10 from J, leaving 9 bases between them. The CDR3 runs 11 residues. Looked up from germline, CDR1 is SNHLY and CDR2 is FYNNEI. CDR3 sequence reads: CASSEGGGAFF. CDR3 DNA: TGTGCCAGCAGTGAGGGGGGTGGAGCTTTCTTT.

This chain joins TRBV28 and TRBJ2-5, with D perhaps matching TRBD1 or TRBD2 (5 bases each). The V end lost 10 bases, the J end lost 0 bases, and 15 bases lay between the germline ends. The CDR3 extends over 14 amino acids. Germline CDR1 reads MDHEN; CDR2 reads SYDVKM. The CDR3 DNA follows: TGTGCCACGGACCCGGGGCGGTACCAAGAGACCCAGTACTTC. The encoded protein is CATDPGRYQETQYF. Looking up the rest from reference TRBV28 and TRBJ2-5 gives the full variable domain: DVKVTQSSRYLVKRTGEKVFLECVQDMDHENMFWYRQDPGLGLRLIYFSYDVKMKEKGDIPEGYSVSREKKERFSLILESASTNQTSMYLCATDPGRYQETQYFGPGTRLLVL.

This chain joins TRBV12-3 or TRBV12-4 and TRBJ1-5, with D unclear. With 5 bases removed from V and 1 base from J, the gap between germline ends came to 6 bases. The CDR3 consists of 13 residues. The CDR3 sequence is CASSPESNQPQHF. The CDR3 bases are TGTGCCAGCAGTCCAGAAAGCAATCAGCCCCAGCATTTT.

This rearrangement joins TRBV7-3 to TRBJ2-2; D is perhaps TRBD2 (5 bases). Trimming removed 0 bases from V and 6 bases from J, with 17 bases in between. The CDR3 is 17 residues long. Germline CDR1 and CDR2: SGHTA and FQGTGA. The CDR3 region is CASSLTLEAQSAGELFF. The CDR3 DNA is TGTGCCAGCAGCTTAACGTTGGAGGCCCAGTCGGCCGGGGAGCTGTTTTTT.